Listed below are T cell receptor beta chains from one sample, sequenced in a study of blood T cell repertoires in COVID-19. The protocol was immunoSEQ multiplex PCR, while the TCRdb copy is restricted to in-frame clones and leaves out a portion. The profile shows 100,000 to 150,000 clones, 75% to 90% of them singletons. The specimen sequenced was PBMCs or T cells enriched from blood (not recorded which). Receptors originate from a woman aged 45 to 65 who had recovered from COVID-19. Both conserved end residues are part of each CDR3.

v_gene,j_gene,CDR3aa
TRBV23-1,TRBJ2-6,CASPGTGSCSGANVLTF
TRBV5-1,TRBJ2-5,CASSLGVSPGETQYF
TRBV5-1,TRBJ1-6,CASSLDTGLSSPLHF
TRBV6-5,TRBJ2-5,CASKHTGRETQYF
TRBV7-2,TRBJ1-5,CASSPPTGGGSQPQHF
TRBV5-1,TRBJ2-5,CASTATGETQYF
TRBV27,TRBJ2-3,CASSWGPRGTDTQYF
TRBV25-1,TRBJ1-3,CASSEAGDSGNTIYF
TRBV30,TRBJ1-2,CAWYRGKDNYGYTF
TRBV2,TRBJ1-3,CASRAGTGNTIYF
TRBV12-1,TRBJ2-7,CASSYYSTGPDEQYF
TRBV7-9,TRBJ2-5,CASSSTSGQETQYF
TRBV3-1/TRBV3-2,TRBJ1-1,CASSRSTGGQAEAFF
TRBV4-1,TRBJ1-4,CASSHGQTATNEKLFF
TRBV6-4,TRBJ1-4,CASSLETGPGEKLFF
TRBV27,TRBJ2-5,CASRRDRQGQETQYF
TRBV10-3,TRBJ1-2,CAIGQGIGGYTF
TRBV30,TRBJ2-3,CAWRLGGYTQYF
TRBV20-1,TRBJ1-6,CSASTGPYNSPLHF
TRBV9,TRBJ2-2,CASSTQRGVYTGELFF
TRBV7-6,TRBJ2-2,CASSPGTANTGELFF
TRBV5-5,TRBJ2-6,CASSLSSGSSGANVLTF
TRBV11-2,TRBJ2-3,CASSRGGGRNTDTQYF
TRBV13,TRBJ1-4,CASSIVQGTNEKLFF
TRBV14,TRBJ2-3,CASSPGLRTDTQYF
TRBV18,TRBJ2-1,CASSPPRALDEQFF
TRBV5-5,TRBJ2-7,CASTGQGSYEQYF
TRBV27,TRBJ2-4,CASSFFSGGMWDIQYF
TRBV23-1,TRBJ1-1,CASSHEDTEAFF